These T cell receptor beta chains were read from a single sample in a study of blood T cell repertoires in COVID-19. The repertoire was sequenced with immunoSEQ multiplex PCR; TCRdb's copy has only in-frame clones and lacks some. The table has a few hundred thousand clones, about 88% seen once. The sample comprised peripheral blood. The receptors here all came from a woman aged 25-40 years with COVID-19, enrolled during active disease. Each CDR3 is given with its conserved first and last residue. Each record gives: clone size, J gene, D gene, V gene, CDR3 DNA, CDR3 protein. D genes are given only for firm matches. Size tells how often a clone was seen (once, few, many) or the class of an expanded clone, and some rows leave it out.

.,TRBJ1-6,.,TRBV6-1,TGTGCCAGCAGTGTTCGGGCGGTGGGACTAAATTCACCCCTCCACTTT,CASSVRAVGLNSPLHF
few,TRBJ1-2,.,TRBV20-1,TGCAGTGCTAGAGAGACGGGGGGCTACACCTTC,CSARETGGYTF
.,TRBJ2-7,.,TRBV2,TGTGCCAGCAGGATCCCCCCGGACGAGCAGTACTTC,CASRIPPDEQYF
.,TRBJ1-1,TRBD1,TRBV28,TGTGCCAGCAGCTCTACCGGGACAGGAGACCGTGAAGCTTTCTTT,CASSSTGTGDREAFF
few,TRBJ2-7,TRBD2,TRBV19,TGTGCCAGTAGTTCGAGCGGGGCCTCCTACGAGCAGTACTTC,CASSSSGASYEQYF
.,TRBJ2-7,TRBD1,TRBV3-1/TRBV3-2,TGTGCCAGCAGCCTACGGGGACAGGCTAACTACGAGCAGTACTTC,CASSLRGQANYEQYF
.,TRBJ2-3,.,TRBV6-5,TGTGCCAGCAACAGCATTCCAGATACGCAGTATTTT,CASNSIPDTQYF
.,TRBJ2-7,.,TRBV7-3,TGTGCCAGCAGCTTAACGGCAGGGGTAGCCTACGAGCAGTACTTC,CASSLTAGVAYEQYF
.,TRBJ2-2,TRBD2,TRBV6-2/TRBV6-3,TGTGCCAGCAGTTACTCGAGCGGGGAAGGTTGGACCGGGGAGCTGTTTTTT,CASSYSSGEGWTGELFF
.,TRBJ2-2,.,TRBV7-6,TGTGCCAGCAGCTTAGCATCCAGCACAGGCACCGGGGAGCTGTTTTTT,CASSLASSTGTGELFF
.,TRBJ2-1,.,TRBV28,TGTGCCAGCAGGAAGGCAGGGGAAGGCCCCTACAATGAGCAGTTCTTC,CASRKAGEGPYNEQFF
.,TRBJ2-2,.,TRBV3-1/TRBV3-2,TGTGCCAGCAGCCAACAAAGGGGGGGCGACGGGGCCACCGGGGAGCTGTTTTTT,CASSQQRGGDGATGELFF
.,TRBJ2-7,.,TRBV9,TGTGCCAGCAGCGTAGGGGACACTAAATACGAGCAGTACTTC,CASSVGDTKYEQYF
once,TRBJ1-4,.,TRBV4-2,TGTGCCAGCAGCCAGGAACAGGCTGGGGATGAAAAACTGTTTTTT,CASSQEQAGDEKLFF
.,TRBJ1-4,.,TRBV19,TGTGCCAGTAAAGACAGCCGGACGGGTGAAAAACTGTTTTTT,CASKDSRTGEKLFF
.,TRBJ2-7,.,TRBV5-8,TGTGCCAGCAGCTTAAGGGACTCCTCCTACGAGCAGTACTTC,CASSLRDSSYEQYF
.,TRBJ1-1,.,TRBV5-4,TGTGCCAGCAGCTTTAGGGGGGGCCTGAACACTGAAGCTTTCTTT,CASSFRGGLNTEAFF
.,TRBJ2-6,.,TRBV2,TGTGCCAGCAGCGGGCGGGCCGAGACCTCTGGGGCCAACGTCCTGACTTTC,CASSGRAETSGANVLTF
.,TRBJ2-5,.,TRBV27,TGTGCCAGCAGTTTAGGCAGACAAGAGACCCAGTACTTC,CASSLGRQETQYF
.,TRBJ1-1,.,TRBV29-1,TGCAGCGTTTTACCCGGGAGGTCTGAAGCTTTCTTT,CSVLPGRSEAFF
few,TRBJ2-7,.,TRBV6-5,TGTGCCAGCAGTAAACGACAGGTTCCCTACGAGCAGTACTTC,CASSKRQVPYEQYF
.,TRBJ1-4,TRBD1,TRBV9,TGTGCCAGCAGCGTAGTTGGCAGGACAGGGAAGCGCACGACTAATGAAAAACTGTTTTTT,CASSVVGRTGKRTTNEKLFF
.,TRBJ2-1,TRBD2,TRBV7-6,TGTGCCAGCAGCTTTGGGGGGGACGGTGCCTCTGAGCAGTTCTTC,CASSFGGDGASEQFF
.,TRBJ2-2,.,TRBV19,TGTGCCAGTAGTGCCTCAGGGCCTGGCGGCACCGGGGAGCTGTTTTTT,CASSASGPGGTGELFF
.,TRBJ2-7,.,TRBV6-1,TGTGCCAGCAGTGAATACGGGAGATCGGACGAGCAGTACTTC,CASSEYGRSDEQYF
once,TRBJ2-1,.,TRBV7-2,TGTGCCAGCAGCTTAGCGGCTAGCCGCAATGAGCAGTTCTTC,CASSLAASRNEQFF
.,TRBJ2-7,.,TRBV4-1,TGCGCCAGCAGCCTGAGGCCTCCATACGAGCAGTACTTC,CASSLRPPYEQYF
.,TRBJ1-1,TRBD1,TRBV28,TGTGCCAGCAGTTCGGGACAGCCGAACACTGAAGCTTTCTTT,CASSSGQPNTEAFF
once,TRBJ2-3,.,TRBV6-2/TRBV6-3,TGTGCCAGCAGTTCCTGGGGGCTCACAGATACGCAGTATTTT,CASSSWGLTDTQYF
.,TRBJ2-1,TRBD1,TRBV19,TGTGCCAGTAGTGTCTCCGGGACAGGGTACAATGAGCAGTTCTTC,CASSVSGTGYNEQFF
.,TRBJ2-7,.,TRBV5-6,TGTGCCAGCAGGATGGACAGCACCTACGAGCAGTACTTC,CASRMDSTYEQYF
.,TRBJ1-2,.,TRBV5-1,TGCGCCAGCAGCTTTGACAGGCATGGCTACACCTTC,CASSFDRHGYTF
.,TRBJ2-7,.,TRBV19,TGTGCCAGTAGTGCGACAGGCAACGAGCAGTACTTC,CASSATGNEQYF
.,TRBJ1-1,.,TRBV30,TGTGCCGGTTGGAGGACCAACACTGAAGCTTTCTTT,CAGWRTNTEAFF
.,TRBJ2-7,.,TRBV19,TGTGCCAGTAGTATTTTGCCCCCGGGGGACTACGAGCAGTACTTC,CASSILPPGDYEQYF
.,TRBJ2-1,.,TRBV7-3,TGTGCCAGCAGCTTAGACCCAGGGATCTACAATGAGCAGTTCTTC,CASSLDPGIYNEQFF
.,TRBJ1-2,.,TRBV28,TGTGCCAGCAGTTACGCAGGGGTATATGGCTACACCTTC,CASSYAGVYGYTF
once,TRBJ2-1,.,TRBV5-6,TGTGCCAGCAGCTGGGGGGGCAGCGGGCCGACCTACAATGAGCAGTTCTTC,CASSWGGSGPTYNEQFF
.,TRBJ2-2,.,TRBV6-1,TGTGCCAGCAGTGAAGTACCAGGGTGGTCCGGGGAGCTGTTTTTT,CASSEVPGWSGELFF
.,TRBJ1-2,TRBD1,TRBV30,TGTGCCTGGACAAGGGGGCCCACGGACTCTTATGGCTACACCTTC,CAWTRGPTDSYGYTF
.,TRBJ2-3,TRBD2,TRBV7-9,TGTGCCAGCAGCCCCCTAGCGGGAGACACAGATACGCAGTATTTT,CASSPLAGDTDTQYF
.,TRBJ2-3,TRBD2,TRBV27,TGTGCCAGCACCAGCGGGGACACAGATACGCAGTATTTT,CASTSGDTDTQYF
once,TRBJ2-7,TRBD1,TRBV15,TGTGCCACCAGCAGTCTTCGGACAGGGTGGGCCTACGAGCAGTACTTC,CATSSLRTGWAYEQYF
.,TRBJ1-3,.,TRBV30,TGTGCCTGGAGTGTACTACAGGGCCACACCATATATTTT,CAWSVLQGHTIYF
.,TRBJ2-7,.,TRBV7-9,TGTGCCAGCAGCTTAGGGTTCGGGGATCGCAATAACTACGAGCAGTACTTC,CASSLGFGDRNNYEQYF
.,TRBJ2-5,TRBD1,TRBV7-7,TGTGCTAGCAGCGCCGGGACAGGGAGGCGAGAGACCCAGTACTTC,CASSAGTGRRETQYF
.,TRBJ2-5,.,TRBV7-3,TGTGCCAGCAGCGGCAGGGGTCAAGAGACCCAGTACTTC,CASSGRGQETQYF
.,TRBJ1-6,.,TRBV21-1,TGTGCCAGCAGCAAAGAAAGGGGATACTATAATTCACCCCTCCACTTT,CASSKERGYYNSPLHF
.,TRBJ1-5,.,TRBV2,TGTGCCAGCAGTGGGACATCGAATAGCAATCAGCCCCAGCATTTT,CASSGTSNSNQPQHF
.,TRBJ2-1,TRBD2,TRBV5-4,TGTGCCAGCAGCTTGGCCGGTAGCGGGAGAACCTACAATGAGCAGTTCTTC,CASSLAGSGRTYNEQFF